Listed below are T cell receptor beta chains from one sample, sequenced in a study of siplizumab effects on memory and regulatory T cells. Method: immunoSEQ multiplex PCR; TCRdb's copy keeps in-frame clones and lacks some. The sample includes around 110,000 clones, around 94% of them seen just once. Sequenced sample: non-Treg CD4+ T cells sorted from blood. The receptor source for this set is a human donor in good health. CDR3s include the opening cysteine and the closing phenylalanine or tryptophan. A D gene is named only where the DNA matches it firmly. Expanded clones are given a class, and other clones once, few, many or no size at all.

V: TRBV9
D: -
size: -
J: TRBJ1-4
CDR3: CASSPRQSPNEKLFF
DNA: TGTGCCAGCAGCCCTCGACAGAGCCCGAATGAAAAACTGTTTTTT

V: TRBV5-6
D: TRBD1
size: -
J: TRBJ1-2
CDR3: CASSSRAGTGGNYGYTF
DNA: TGTGCCAGCAGCTCCCGTGCCGGGACAGGGGGCAACTATGGCTACACCTTC

V: TRBV5-4
D: -
size: -
J: TRBJ2-7
CDR3: CASSSTLGSDEQYF
DNA: TGTGCCAGCAGCTCGACTCTAGGGTCCGACGAGCAGTACTTC

V: TRBV5-8
D: -
size: -
J: TRBJ1-1
CDR3: CASSPTLANTEAFF
DNA: TGTGCCAGCAGCCCGACACTTGCGAACACTGAAGCTTTCTTT

V: TRBV6-1
D: -
size: -
J: TRBJ2-7
CDR3: CASSTLKGSLYEQYF
DNA: TGTGCCAGCAGTACCCTTAAAGGCTCTCTTTACGAGCAGTACTTC

V: TRBV12-5
D: TRBD2
size: -
J: TRBJ2-7
CDR3: CASLPSGVDAEQYF
DNA: TGTGCTAGCCTGCCTAGCGGGGTGGACGCCGAGCAGTACTTC

V: TRBV28
D: TRBD2
size: -
J: TRBJ2-4
CDR3: CASSFYQGGTGFFFF
DNA: TGTGCCAGCAGTTTCTATCAGGGAGGGACCGGGTTCTTCTTCTTC

V: TRBV21-1
D: -
size: -
J: TRBJ2-5
CDR3: CASSKVGLAGGETQYF
DNA: TGTGCCAGCAGCAAAGTCGGACTAGCGGGAGGAGAGACCCAGTACTTC

V: TRBV2
D: TRBD1
size: -
J: TRBJ2-1
CDR3: CASSDGQAEQFF
DNA: TGTGCCAGCAGCGACGGACAGGCAGAACAGTTCTTC

V: TRBV7-2
D: -
size: -
J: TRBJ2-1
CDR3: CASSFNSYNEQFF
DNA: TGTGCCAGCAGCTTCAACTCCTACAATGAGCAGTTCTTC

V: TRBV19
D: -
size: -
J: TRBJ2-3
CDR3: CASSMRLDLGSDTQYF
DNA: TGTGCCAGTAGTATGCGACTAGACCTAGGATCAGATACGCAGTATTTT

V: TRBV5-1
D: TRBD2
size: -
J: TRBJ2-1
CDR3: CASSGAGGRGNEQFF
DNA: TGCGCCAGCAGCGGGGCGGGAGGGCGAGGGAATGAGCAGTTCTTC

V: TRBV9
D: TRBD1
size: -
J: TRBJ2-7
CDR3: CASSATGLGYEQYF
DNA: TGTGCCAGCAGCGCGACAGGGCTCGGCTACGAGCAGTACTTC

V: TRBV6-5
D: -
size: once
J: TRBJ2-7
CDR3: CASSYSGSASPYEQYF
DNA: TGTGCCAGCAGTTACTCGGGGTCTGCTAGCCCCTACGAGCAGTACTTC

V: TRBV7-9
D: -
size: -
J: TRBJ2-5
CDR3: CASSLTPGLGTETQYF
DNA: TGTGCCAGCAGCTTAACCCCGGGACTGGGTACAGAGACCCAGTACTTC

V: TRBV5-1
D: TRBD1
size: -
J: TRBJ2-7
CDR3: CASSSTGGSYEQYF
DNA: TGCGCCAGCAGCTCGACAGGGGGCTCCTACGAGCAGTACTTC

V: TRBV16
D: -
size: -
J: TRBJ2-7
CDR3: CASTRSRSSEQYF
DNA: TGTGCCAGCACTCGAAGTCGATCTTCCGAGCAGTACTTC

V: TRBV9
D: -
size: -
J: TRBJ1-2
CDR3: CASSVDYTATYGYTF
DNA: TGTGCCAGCAGCGTAGACTACACTGCAACTTATGGCTACACCTTC

V: TRBV6-1
D: -
size: -
J: TRBJ1-1
CDR3: CATDDPTVKAFF
DNA: TGTGCCACTGATGACCCTACGGTAAAAGCTTTCTTT

V: TRBV9
D: -
size: -
J: TRBJ1-1
CDR3: CASRRGEPNTEAFF
DNA: TGTGCCAGCAGGCGGGGGGAACCGAACACTGAAGCTTTCTTT

V: TRBV29-1
D: TRBD1
size: -
J: TRBJ1-1
CDR3: CSVEDPKGASTEAFF
DNA: TGCAGCGTTGAAGATCCAAAGGGGGCAAGTACTGAAGCTTTCTTT

V: TRBV25-1
D: TRBD1
size: -
J: TRBJ1-2
CDR3: CASSTQRGQGQDGYTF
DNA: TGTGCCAGCAGTACCCAACGTGGACAGGGGCAGGATGGCTACACCTTC

V: TRBV29-1
D: TRBD1
size: -
J: TRBJ2-2
CDR3: CSVEGWDRGTGELFF
DNA: TGCAGCGTTGAGGGTTGGGACAGGGGTACCGGGGAGCTGTTTTTT

V: TRBV29-1
D: -
size: -
J: TRBJ1-2
CDR3: CSVGLGNYGYTF
DNA: TGCAGCGTGGGGCTAGGTAACTATGGCTACACCTTC

V: TRBV6-6
D: TRBD2
size: -
J: TRBJ2-1
CDR3: CASSYVGLAGGMQFF
DNA: TGTGCCAGCAGTTACGTTGGACTAGCGGGAGGGATGCAGTTCTTC

V: TRBV5-1
D: TRBD1
size: -
J: TRBJ1-5
CDR3: CASSDGTGIQQPQHF
DNA: TGCGCCAGCAGCGACGGGACAGGGATCCAGCAGCCCCAGCATTTT

V: TRBV5-1
D: -
size: -
J: TRBJ1-6
CDR3: CASSLGQTPSPLHF
DNA: TGCGCCAGCAGCTTGGGCCAGACTCCTTCACCCCTCCACTTT

V: TRBV30
D: -
size: -
J: TRBJ1-5
CDR3: CAWSLGADQPQHF
DNA: TGTGCCTGGAGCCTAGGGGCGGATCAGCCCCAGCATTTT

V: TRBV19
D: TRBD1
size: -
J: TRBJ2-7
CDR3: CASKGQGAREQYF
DNA: TGTGCCAGTAAAGGACAGGGGGCCCGCGAGCAGTACTTC

V: TRBV14
D: -
size: -
J: TRBJ1-2
CDR3: CASSQAYGYGYTF
DNA: TGTGCCAGCAGCCAAGCTTATGGCTATGGCTACACCTTC

V: TRBV7-8
D: -
size: -
J: TRBJ1-2
CDR3: CASSSTPGSHGYTF
DNA: TGTGCCAGCAGCTCGACCCCAGGGAGCCATGGCTACACCTTC

V: TRBV2
D: TRBD2
size: -
J: TRBJ2-5
CDR3: CASSERLAGGRETQYF
DNA: TGTGCCAGCAGTGAAAGACTAGCGGGGGGTAGAGAGACCCAGTACTTC

V: TRBV18
D: TRBD1
size: -
J: TRBJ2-3
CDR3: CASSPPKTGVGDTQYF
DNA: TGTGCCAGCTCACCACCGAAGACAGGGGTGGGAGATACGCAGTATTTT

V: TRBV28
D: TRBD2
size: -
J: TRBJ2-1
CDR3: CASITSGGTYNEQFF
DNA: TGTGCCAGTATTACTAGCGGGGGTACCTACAATGAGCAGTTCTTC

V: TRBV7-7
D: -
size: -
J: TRBJ2-7
CDR3: CASSLEHRSEQYF
DNA: TGTGCTAGCAGCTTAGAGCACCGGTCCGAGCAGTACTTC

V: TRBV4-2
D: TRBD2
size: -
J: TRBJ2-7
CDR3: CASSPHSGSAYEQYF
DNA: TGTGCCAGCAGCCCCCATAGCGGGTCCGCCTACGAGCAGTACTTC

V: TRBV6-1
D: -
size: -
J: TRBJ2-7
CDR3: CASSQPGYEQYF
DNA: TGTGCCAGCAGCCAACCAGGATACGAGCAGTACTTC

V: TRBV5-1
D: -
size: -
J: TRBJ2-2
CDR3: CASSLGPGELFF
DNA: TGCGCCAGCAGCTTAGGGCCCGGGGAGCTGTTTTTT

V: TRBV5-1
D: -
size: -
J: TRBJ1-1
CDR3: CASSLEGSRTEAFF
DNA: TGCGCCAGCAGCTTGGAGGGGAGTCGCACTGAAGCTTTCTTT

V: TRBV5-1
D: -
size: -
J: TRBJ1-5
CDR3: CASSLGGINNQPQHF
DNA: TGCGCCAGCAGCTTGGGAGGGATAAATAATCAGCCCCAGCATTTT

V: TRBV6-1
D: -
size: few
J: TRBJ1-5
CDR3: CASSVGRGGNQPQHF
DNA: TGTGCCAGCAGTGTGGGGAGGGGGGGCAATCAGCCCCAGCATTTT

V: TRBV6-6
D: TRBD1
size: -
J: TRBJ2-4
CDR3: CASRRQGPWYF
DNA: TGTGCCAGCAGACGACAGGGCCCCTGGTACTTC

V: TRBV19
D: -
size: once
J: TRBJ2-1
CDR3: CASSIIRGRSSYNEQFF
DNA: TGTGCCAGTAGTATAATCCGGGGACGCAGCTCCTACAATGAGCAGTTCTTC

V: TRBV13
D: TRBD1
size: -
J: TRBJ1-2
CDR3: CASSSRTGGTRYTF
DNA: TGTGCCAGCAGCTCGAGGACAGGGGGGACGCGCTACACCTTC

V: TRBV6-5
D: -
size: -
J: TRBJ1-2
CDR3: CASSWGYGYTF
DNA: TGTGCCAGCAGTTGGGGCTATGGCTACACCTTC

V: TRBV27
D: -
size: -
J: TRBJ1-3
CDR3: CASSLNSPYSGNTIYF
DNA: TGTGCCAGCAGTTTAAACAGTCCCTACTCTGGAAACACCATATATTTT

V: TRBV19
D: TRBD1
size: -
J: TRBJ2-5
CDR3: CASSADRTQETQYF
DNA: TGTGCCAGTAGTGCGGACAGGACCCAAGAGACCCAGTACTTC

V: TRBV7-2
D: -
size: once
J: TRBJ2-7
CDR3: CASSFRGGTLPYEQYF
DNA: TGTGCCAGCAGCTTTCGGGGTGGCACTCTCCCCTACGAGCAGTACTTC

V: TRBV9
D: -
size: -
J: TRBJ2-5
CDR3: CASSILAGRGETQYF
DNA: TGTGCCAGCAGCATACTAGCCGGAAGGGGAGAGACCCAGTACTTC

V: TRBV27
D: TRBD1
size: once
J: TRBJ2-7
CDR3: CASTMPPGQGPYEQYF
DNA: TGTGCCAGTACTATGCCACCGGGACAGGGCCCATACGAGCAGTACTTC